This record looks at one TCR beta chain sequence and its context. CDR3 length: 14 amino acids. Trimming cost V 3 bases and J 7 bases, with 16 bases left between them. From germline, CDR1 is SGHRS and CDR2 YFSETQ. TCRdb reprocessed the RT-PCR reads via MiXCR and lists one record per CDR3 protein. The data show about 700,000 distinct CDR3 sequences, more than 13% seen once. V is TRBV5-1 and J is TRBJ1-1; D is unresolved. Sequencing was performed on memory CD4+ T cells from blood. This TCR was sampled from a female donor in good health, serving as a healthy control. In DNA, the CDR3 is TGCGCCAGCAGCTCCCCGGAACTTGAACTTGAAGCTTTCTTT. Translated: CASSSPELELEAFF.